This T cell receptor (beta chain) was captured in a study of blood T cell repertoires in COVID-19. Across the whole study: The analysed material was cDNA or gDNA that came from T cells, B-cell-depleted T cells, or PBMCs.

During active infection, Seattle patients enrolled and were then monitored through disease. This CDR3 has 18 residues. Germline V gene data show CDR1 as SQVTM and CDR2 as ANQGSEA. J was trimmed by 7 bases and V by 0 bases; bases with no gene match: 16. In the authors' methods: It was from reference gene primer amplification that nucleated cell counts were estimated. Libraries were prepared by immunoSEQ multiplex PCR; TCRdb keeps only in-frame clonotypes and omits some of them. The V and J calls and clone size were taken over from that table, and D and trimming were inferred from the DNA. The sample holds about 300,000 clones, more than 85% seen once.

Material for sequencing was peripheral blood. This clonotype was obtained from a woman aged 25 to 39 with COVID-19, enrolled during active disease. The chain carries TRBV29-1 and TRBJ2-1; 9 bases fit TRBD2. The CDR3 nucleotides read TGCAGCGTTGAAGATCGGGCAATAGCGGGAGTTTTGGGGAATGAGCAGTTCTTC. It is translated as CSVEDRAIAGVLGNEQFF.